These 20 T cell receptor beta chains originate from one sample sequenced in a study of blood T cell repertoires in COVID-19. Repertoires were generated with immunoSEQ multiplex PCR, while TCRdb's copy carries only in-frame clones and drops some. The table shows some 220,000 clones, with just under 85% occurring only once. Sequenced: peripheral blood. The receptor set was obtained from a man aged 50 to 59 with acute or convalescent COVID-19.

This chain links TRBV6-5 with TRBJ1-5; TRBD1 agrees at 8 bases. The CDR3 runs to 14 residues. V shed 6 bases, J shed 6 bases, and the junction held 7 bases outside the gene matches. Germline assignment: CDR1 MNHEY and CDR2 SVGAGI. The CDR3 reads CASRARTGSQPQHF. The CDR3 DNA is TGTGCCAGCAGGGCGAGGACAGGGAGTCAGCCCCAGCATTTT.

In its sample, this clone was seen a few times. The J gene is TRBJ1-6, the V gene TRBV14; D may be TRBD1 (6 bases). Germline lookup yields CDR1 SGHDN and CDR2 FVKESK. The V and J ends lost 1 base and 8 bases respectively, with 12 bases between them. The CDR3 is 15 amino acids. The CDR3 bases are TGTGCCAGCAGCCAAGCACAGGGATGGGATTCACCCCTCCACTTT. Translation: CASSQAQGWDSPLHF.

The V gene is TRBV13, the J gene TRBJ2-1, with TRBD2 matching over 8 bases. V shed 1 base and J 9 bases; nucleotides not matched to a gene: 8. Per germline, CDR1 PRHDT and CDR2 FYEKMQ (reference sequence). The CDR3 runs to 15 residues. The CDR3 DNA follows: TGTGCCAGCAGCTTAGTTCGACTAGCGAGGGGTGAGCAGTTCTTC. Amino acid sequence: CASSLVRLARGEQFF.

The chain is built from TRBV19 and TRBJ2-1; perhaps TRBD2 as D (6 bases). Germline V gives CDR1 LNHDA, CDR2 SQIVND (reference sequence). The length of the CDR3 is 15 residues. Between the trimmed V and J ends, which lost 5 bases and 2 bases, there was a span of 13 bases. CDR3 in amino acids: CASSSTGVAYNEQFF. CDR3 in DNA: TGTGCCAGTAGTTCCACGGGGGTCGCCTACAATGAGCAGTTCTTC.

As for this clone: One end of the junction does not line up with germline, which may come from a read error. J is TRBJ2-7 and V is TRBV7-7; a weak D match, TRBD2 (6 bases). This CDR3 comprises 14 residues. Germline CDR1 reads SSHAT; CDR2 reads FNYEAQ (reference sequence). Here the CDR3 reads CASSPGAGFYEQYF. CDR3 DNA sequence: TGTGCTAGCAGCCCTGGGGCGGGATTTTACGAGCAGTACTTC.

J is TRBJ2-7 and V is TRBV9; 10 bases fit TRBD1. The germline V gene encodes CDR1 SGDLS and CDR2 YYNGEE. J was trimmed by 4 bases and V by 7 bases; bases with no gene match: 8. The CDR3 has 14 amino acids. CDR3 DNA: TGTGCCAGCGCTCCGGGGACAGGGGTATACGAGCAGTACTTC. Protein sequence: CASAPGTGVYEQYF.

V gene TRBV9 combines with J gene TRBJ2-5; D is unclear. The V end lost 0 bases, the J end lost 2 bases, and 11 bases lay between the germline ends. Germline V CDR1 and CDR2: SGDLS, YYNGEE. The CDR3 runs 15 residues. DNA for the CDR3: TGTGCCAGCAGCGTAGCTCCAGGAAATCAAGAGACCCAGTACTTC. As protein: CASSVAPGNQETQYF.

The CDR3 DNA follows: TGTGCCAGCAGTAAAAGCGGGACTGCCTACGAGCAGTACTTC. Residues: CASSKSGTAYEQYF. The chain has TRBV6-5 and TRBJ2-7; 7 bases fit TRBD2. The trim removed 5 bases at V and 2 bases at J, leaving 6 bases unmatched. This CDR3 contains 14 residues. Germline V gene sequence: CDR1 MNHEY, CDR2 SVGAGI.

This clone has only a few counts. The chain combines TRBV19 with TRBJ2-2; TRBD2 is a possible D gene (6 bases). CDR1 is LNHDA and CDR2 is SQIVND in the germline V gene (reference sequence). The CDR3 sequence is 14 residues long. Trimming left V 9 bases short and J 0 bases short, with 11 bases between. This chain's CDR3 is CASGSTANTGELFF. DNA for the CDR3: TGTGCCAGCGGGAGTACGGCGAACACCGGGGAGCTGTTTTTT.

As DNA, the CDR3 is TGCGCCAGCAGCACCAGGACAGCAACTAATGAAAAACTGTTTTTT. It encodes CASSTRTATNEKLFF. The chain is built from TRBV5-1 and TRBJ1-4; TRBD1 might be the D (6 bases). The germline V gene encodes CDR1 SGHRS and CDR2 YFSETQ. The CDR3 loop spans 15 amino acids. Trimming pared 4 bases from V and 0 bases from J, leaving 10 bases between.

This sequence joins TRBV7-9 and TRBJ1-1, with D tentatively TRBD1 (5 bases). The CDR3 is 15 residues long. Trimming took 5 bases from V and 0 from J, leaving 13 bases between them. Per germline, CDR1 SEHNR and CDR2 FQNEAQ (reference sequence). CDR3 region: CASSASGIMNTEAFF. For the CDR3, the DNA is TGTGCCAGCAGCGCGTCAGGGATTATGAACACTGAAGCTTTCTTT.

The genes are TRBV7-3 and TRBJ2-1, with 10 bases fitting TRBD2. The CDR3 has 15 residues. The J segment lost 6 bases and the V segment lost 5 bases, leaving 7 bases of the junction unmatched. Germline V CDR1 and CDR2: SGHTA, FQGTGA. The DNA of the CDR3 is TGTGCCAGCAGCCCAAACAGCGGGAGGGCCAATGAGCAGTTCTTC. It specifies CASSPNSGRANEQFF.

The chain joins TRBV5-4 to TRBJ2-3, with 14 positions matching TRBD2. Looked up from germline, CDR1 is SGHNT and CDR2 is YYREEE (reference sequence). The CDR3 spans 16 residues. Trimming took 3 bases from V and 5 from J; bases not matched to a gene: 5. DNA for the CDR3: TGTGCCAGCAGCTCGGGACTAGCGGGAGCCGGAGATACGCAGTATTTT. It specifies CASSSGLAGAGDTQYF.

CDR3 coding DNA: TGCGCCAGCAGTCAATCAGTGAGACAGCTCACCTACGAGCAGTACTTC. This translates into CASSQSVRQLTYEQYF. The chain uses TRBV23-1 and TRBJ2-7, with D maybe TRBD1 (5 bases). TRBV23-1 is noted as an ORF with a role that remains uncertain. The CDR3 covers 16 residues. Trimming took off 0 bases at V and 2 bases at J, with 14 bases between the two ends.

This chain connects TRBV7-6 to TRBJ1-3, with D unresolved. The CDR3 consists of 14 residues. The germline V and J ends were trimmed by 2 bases and 0 bases, with 5 bases remaining between them. Germline assignment: CDR1 SGHVS and CDR2 FNYEAQ. Here the CDR3 DNA reads TGTGCCAGCAGCTTATGGGCCTCTGGAAACACCATATATTTT. Its translation: CASSLWASGNTIYF.

V and J are TRBV19 and TRBJ1-6; a possible D gene is TRBD1 (6 bases). The germline CDR1 and CDR2 sequences are LNHDA and SQIVND (reference sequence). Trimming took off 5 bases at V and 14 bases at J, with 19 bases between the two ends. CDR3 size: 14 residues. The CDR3 sequence: CASSHRVPVGALHF. As DNA, the CDR3 is TGTGCCAGTAGTCACAGGGTGCCTGTTGGGGCCCTCCACTTT.

This clone was counted between two and nine times. V gene TRBV27 combines with J gene TRBJ2-4, with D possibly being TRBD2 (5 bases). Germline CDR1 MNHEY, CDR2 SMNVEV (reference sequence). The CDR3 has 14 residues. Trimming shortened V by 3 bases and J by 1 base, and 7 bases separated the two germline ends. The CDR3, as DNA: TGTGCCAGCAGTTTCGGGGTGGCCAAAAACATTCAGTACTTC. Translation gives CASSFGVAKNIQYF.

The chain combines TRBV7-8 with TRBJ1-5; the D is unclear. The CDR3 has 16 amino acids. Between the trimmed V and J ends, which lost 1 base and 6 bases, there was a span of 16 bases. Per the germline V gene, CDR1 is SGHVS and CDR2 is FQNEAQ. The CDR3 DNA is TGTGCCAGCAGCTTAGGAGCCAGGATCGGATTTCAGCCCCAGCATTTT. Its protein is CASSLGARIGFQPQHF.

The rearrangement uses TRBV15 and TRBJ2-7; 7 bases fit TRBD1. The V gene's germline CDR1 is LNHNV and CDR2 YYDKDF (reference sequence). V was pared by 5 bases and J by 2 bases, with 6 bases of the junction left unmatched. The CDR3 sequence is 14 residues long. CDR3 bases: TGTGCCACCAGCGTAGGGGACAGTCCCTACGAGCAGTACTTC. Translation: CATSVGDSPYEQYF.

This chain links TRBV19 with TRBJ2-3; TRBD2 might be the D (5 bases). Per germline, CDR1 LNHDA and CDR2 SQIVND (reference sequence). With 6 bases removed from V and 3 bases from J, the gap between germline ends came to 16 bases. The CDR3 totals 15 residues. CDR3 in DNA: TGTGCCAGTAGCGGTACGGGGAGTGGTACAGATACGCAGTATTTT. It yields the protein CASSGTGSGTDTQYF.